At least ten counts were recorded for the clone carrying this TCR beta chain. The antigen is not known. These data belong to a study of T cells in Graves' hyperthyroidism and ophthalmopathy. General study points: Model predictions of ophthalmopathy came a median approximately 6.5 months before onset. Blood also contained most expanded thyroid clonotypes above 0.001.

Template material for amplifying TCR beta CDR3 regions consisted of RNA transcripts. TCR CDR3 regions were first amplified by RT-PCR with HTBI primers. MiXCR, applied by TCRdb to the multiplex PCR reads, yields one record per CDR3 protein. This sample yields hundreds of thousands of distinct CDR3 sequences, of which about 15% are seen a single time; over 3.5% belongs to the top ten. Sequencing used blood. The receptor comes from a woman aged 35 to 49 with Graves' ophthalmopathy.

The CDR3 here is CASSRGDGNQPQHF. The CDR3, as DNA: TGTGCCAGCAGTCGGGGGGACGGCAATCAGCCCCAGCATTTT. J is TRBJ1-5 and V is TRBV12-3 or TRBV12-4, with D possibly matching TRBD1 (5 bases). This CDR3 contains 14 residues. Trimming took 5 bases from V and 2 from J, leaving 10 bases between them.